One sample yielded the 16 T cell receptor beta chains listed below, sequenced in a study of chemoradiotherapy in HPV16-positive cancers. The data were produced by immunoSEQ multiplex PCR, yet TCRdb's version contains in-frame clones alone and is incomplete. Found here are around 950 clones, less than 90% of them singletons; the top ten hold roughly 13%. The material was tumor tissue, obtained from a patient who underwent chemoradiotherapy. These receptors originate from a human donor with HPV-associated anogenital cancer.

This rearrangement joins TRBV19 to TRBJ1-2; D is unresolved. V was trimmed by 5 bases and J by 5 bases, leaving 12 bases between them. CDR1 is LNHDA, CDR2 SQIVND, per germline (reference sequence). The CDR3 length is 13 residues. CDR3: CASSAGFFYGYTF. The DNA of the CDR3 is TGTGCCAGTAGTGCTGGGTTCTTTTATGGCTACACCTTC.

The chain links TRBV7-6 to TRBJ2-3; 8 nucleotides line up with TRBD2. V lost 3 bases to trimming and J lost 6 bases; unmatched junction nucleotides: 5. CDR1 and CDR2 (germline): SGHVS, FNYEAQ. The CDR3 length is 14 residues. The CDR3 nucleotides are TGTGCCAGCAGCTTCGGGGGGGCCTGGGATACGCAGTATTTT. Its translation is CASSFGGAWDTQYF.

The V and J genes are TRBV5-4 and TRBJ1-1; TRBD1 agrees at 9 bases. V lost 5 bases, J lost 4 bases, and 6 bases stayed unmatched. The CDR3 contains 14 residues. Germline-derived CDR1 and CDR2 are SGHNT and YYREEE (reference sequence). The chain's CDR3 is CASRPDRGGTEAFF. CDR3 in DNA: TGTGCCAGCAGACCCGACAGGGGGGGCACTGAAGCTTTCTTT.

The J gene is TRBJ1-5, the V gene TRBV15; 7 bases map to TRBD1. Looked up from germline, CDR1 is LNHNV and CDR2 is YYDKDF (reference sequence). The trim removed 0 bases at V and 0 bases at J, leaving 8 bases unmatched. The CDR3 length is 18 residues. The CDR3 sequence: CATSRDKATGDSNQPQHF. CDR3 nucleotide sequence: TGTGCCACCAGCAGAGATAAGGCTACAGGGGATAGCAATCAGCCCCAGCATTTT.

The V and J genes are TRBV4-1 and TRBJ2-2; D is unresolved. The germline V gene encodes CDR1 MGHRA and CDR2 YSYEKL. Trimming pared 0 bases from V and 9 bases from J, leaving 11 bases between. The CDR3 sequence is 14 residues long. CDR3 DNA sequence: TGCGCCAGCAGCCAAGAAGTGTCTAGTTGGGAGCTGTTTTTT. It encodes CASSQEVSSWELFF.

J is TRBJ1-1 and V is TRBV10-3, with TRBD1 matching 7 bases. The J segment lost 0 bases and the V segment lost 10 bases, leaving 5 bases of the junction unmatched. The CDR3 is 13 residues long. CDR1 and CDR2 (germline): ENHRY, SYGVKD. CDR3 DNA: TGTGCCACTACAGGGGCCTTGAACACTGAAGCTTTCTTT. This translates into CATTGALNTEAFF.

The CDR3 is CASNPGPSPNEPQHF. The CDR3 region has the DNA TGTGCCAGCAACCCTGGACCTTCACCAAACGAGCCCCAGCATTTT. This chain joins TRBV2 and TRBJ1-5, with D unclear. This CDR3 contains 15 residues. Germline V gene sequence: CDR1 SNHLY, CDR2 FYNNEI. V was pared by 7 bases and J by 8 bases, with 21 bases between.

V is TRBV7-2 and J is TRBJ2-2; 10 bases match TRBD2. The V gene end was trimmed by 6 bases and the J gene end by 7 bases; junction bases not matched to a gene: 5. Germline values: CDR1 SGHTA, CDR2 FQGNSA. CDR3 size: 14 residues. In DNA, the CDR3 is TGTGCCAGCAGATGGACTAGCGGTAGCGGGGAGCTGTTTTTT. This encodes CASRWTSGSGELFF.

The chain combines TRBV6-6 with TRBJ2-3; D is perhaps TRBD2 (6 bases). V was trimmed by 7 bases and J by 2 bases, leaving 13 bases between them. There are 14 residues in the CDR3. The V gene's germline CDR1 is MNHNY and CDR2 SVGAGI (reference sequence). The chain's CDR3 is CASNGGTITDTQYF. CDR3 nucleotide sequence: TGTGCCAGCAACGGGGGAACCATCACAGATACGCAGTATTTT.

The rearrangement joins TRBV6-5 to TRBJ1-2, with 8 bases that match TRBD1. This CDR3 has 13 amino acids. Germline V gene sequence: CDR1 MNHEY, CDR2 SVGAGI. Trimming removed 5 bases from V and 5 bases from J; junction bases left unmatched: 4. The CDR3: CASSQGAHYGYTF. The CDR3 DNA is TGTGCCAGCAGTCAGGGGGCGCATTATGGCTACACCTTC.

The chain employs TRBV28 and TRBJ1-1; a weak D match, TRBD1 (5 bases). Germline CDR1 reads MDHEN; CDR2 reads SYDVKM. The CDR3 length is 13 residues. Between the trimmed V and J ends, which lost 8 bases and 8 bases, there was a span of 18 bases. The CDR3 loop reads CASSVEATVEAFF. In DNA form, the CDR3 reads TGTGCCAGCTCAGTGGAGGCGACAGTGGAAGCTTTCTTT.

This clone is a singleton in its sample. The chain couples TRBV5-1 to TRBJ1-5; D gene uncertain. The ends were cut back, 4 bases at V and 15 bases at J, with 17 bases in the middle. This CDR3 is built from 12 residues. CDR1 SGHRS and CDR2 YFSETQ come from the germline V gene. As DNA, the CDR3 is TGCGCCAGCAGCCTAAATCCACCTTTCTGGCATTTT. It encodes CASSLNPPFWHF.

Only one count was recorded for this clone. The CDR3 is CASSFYTINQPQHF. CDR3 coding DNA: TGTGCCAGCAGTTTCTACACCATCAATCAGCCCCAGCATTTT. This chain links TRBV6-5 with TRBJ1-5; D gene unclear. The CDR3 has 14 amino acids. V was cut by 4 bases and J by 3 bases, with 10 bases left in between. Germline V gene data show CDR1 as MNHEY and CDR2 as SVGAGI.

This chain uses TRBV29-1 with TRBJ1-2; tentatively, D is TRBD1 (5 bases). CDR3 length equals 16 residues. V shed 0 bases and J shed 0 bases, with 14 bases lying between them. CDR1 is SQVTM, CDR2 ANQGSEA, per germline. CDR3 residues: CSVEERAGTSNYGYTF. The CDR3 region has the DNA TGCAGCGTTGAAGAACGGGCGGGGACTTCTAACTATGGCTACACCTTC.

The chain combines TRBV11-3 with TRBJ2-1; the D call may be TRBD1 or TRBD2 (6 bases each). The CDR3 consists of 14 residues. Germline CDR1 reads SGHNT; CDR2 reads YENEEA. V lost 2 bases to trimming and J lost 5 bases, with 10 bases between them. CDR3 DNA sequence: TGTGCCAGCAGCTTATGGGGGGACAACAATGAGCAGTTCTTC. Protein: CASSLWGDNNEQFF. Together with reference TRBV11-3 and TRBJ2-1, the CDR3 gives the full variable domain: EAGVVQSPRYKIIEKKQPVAFWCNPISGHNTLYWYLQNLGQGPELLIRYENEEAVDDSQLPKDRFSAERLKGVDSTLKIQPAELGDSAVYLCASSLWGDNNEQFFGPGTRLTVL.

The V call is TRBV4-1, the J call TRBJ2-1; TRBD2 matches 9 bases. CDR3 size: 16 residues. Germline CDR1 and CDR2: MGHRA and YSYEKL. With 4 bases clipped from V and 4 bases from J, the junction kept 8 bases outside the gene matches. The CDR3 spells CASSPSMAGGYNEQFF. In DNA form, the CDR3 reads TGCGCCAGCAGCCCTTCTATGGCGGGGGGGTACAATGAGCAGTTCTTC.